Each of the 12 T cell receptor beta chains below was sequenced from the same sample in a study of OX40 agonist ivuxolimab in advanced cancers. Profiled with immunoSEQ multiplex PCR; TCRdb holds only in-frame clones, not every one. The table records some 9,200 clones, 89% of them present only once. The specimen was CD4+ or CD8+ T cells sorted from blood, collected in a trial of the OX40 agonist ivuxolimab. Receptors were obtained from an adult with an advanced solid tumor such as melanoma, head and neck, liver or kidney cancer.

This clone showed up just a few times. The rearrangement uses TRBV9 and TRBJ1-5; D is unclear. Trimming took 1 base from V and 3 from J, leaving 5 bases between them. Germline CDR1 reads SGDLS; CDR2 reads YYNGEE. This CDR3 contains 13 residues. The CDR3: CASSVWDNQPQHF. CDR3 nucleotides: TGTGCCAGCAGCGTATGGGACAATCAGCCCCAGCATTTT. Combining the CDR3 with reference TRBV9 and TRBJ1-5 gives the whole variable domain DSGVTQTPKHLITATGQRVTLRCSPRSGDLSVYWYQQSLDQGLQFLIQYYNGEERAKGNILERFSAQQFPDLHSELNLSSLELGDSALYFCASSVWDNQPQHFGDGTRLSIL.

The rearrangement links TRBV6-1 to TRBJ1-1; D ambiguous. Germline V gene lookup returns CDR1 MNHNS and CDR2 SASEGT. The ends were cut back, 4 bases at V and 5 bases at J, with 11 bases in the middle. The CDR3 consists of 13 residues. CDR3 sequence (DNA): TGTGCCAGCAGTGTGACACAAAGGACTGAAGCTTTCTTT. Residues: CASSVTQRTEAFF.

The chain combines TRBV10-3 with TRBJ2-7; 12 bases align to TRBD2. The CDR3 loop spans 14 amino acids. The ends lost 6 bases at V and 5 bases at J; junction bases unmatched: 5. Germline CDR1 reads ENHRY; CDR2 reads SYGVKD. The CDR3: CAISRLAGADEQYF. CDR3 DNA: TGTGCCATCAGCCGACTAGCGGGAGCGGACGAGCAGTACTTC.

This clone was seen more than once but under ten times. The chain has TRBV2 and TRBJ1-5; no clear D. From germline, CDR1 is SNHLY and CDR2 FYNNEI. Trimming took 4 bases from V and 0 from J, leaving 7 bases between them. CDR3 size: 14 residues. Written as DNA, the CDR3 is TGTGCCAGCAGTGTCCGGGATAGCAATCAGCCCCAGCATTTT. Protein: CASSVRDSNQPQHF.

This rearrangement joins TRBV9 to TRBJ2-3, with unresolved D. This CDR3 comprises 14 residues. From germline, CDR1 is SGDLS and CDR2 YYNGEE. V was clipped by 0 bases and J by 3 bases, with 8 bases between them. DNA of the CDR3: TGTGCCAGCAGCGTAGTCGAGCGAACAGATACGCAGTATTTT. This gives the protein CASSVVERTDTQYF.

The rearrangement uses TRBV11-2 and TRBJ2-1; a possible D gene is TRBD1 (5 bases). This CDR3 spans 13 amino acids. V lost 1 base and J lost 9, with 10 bases in between. The germline gives CDR1 SGHAT, CDR2 FQNNGV. CDR3 residues: CASSLVGRGEQFF. CDR3 DNA: TGTGCCAGCAGCTTAGTAGGTAGGGGTGAGCAGTTCTTC.

This chain connects TRBV7-3 to TRBJ2-3; D is uncertain. V was clipped by 2 bases and J by 2 bases, with 5 bases between them. Looked up from germline, CDR1 is SGHTA and CDR2 is FQGTGA. This CDR3 region has 13 residues. CDR3 bases: TGTGCCAGCAGCTTAGGATACACAGATACGCAGTATTTT. It is translated as CASSLGYTDTQYF.

The rearrangement joins TRBV10-1 to TRBJ2-7, with D possibly TRBD1 on 6 matching bases. Germline V gene lookup returns CDR1 WNHNN and CDR2 SYGVQD (reference sequence). CDR3 length: 15 residues. The V end lost 0 bases, the J end lost 0 bases, and 9 bases lay between the germline ends. The CDR3 region is CASSESGQYSYEQYF. Here the CDR3 DNA reads TGCGCCAGCAGTGAGTCCGGACAGTACTCCTACGAGCAGTACTTC.

The chain combines TRBV7-8 with TRBJ2-5, with D perhaps TRBD2 (6 bases). This CDR3 comprises 14 residues. CDR1 and CDR2 (germline): SGHVS, FQNEAQ. V was clipped by 5 bases and J by 1 base, with 11 bases between them. The CDR3 sequence: CASSLSGLQETQYF. The CDR3 nucleotides are TGTGCCAGCAGCCTTAGCGGCCTCCAAGAGACCCAGTACTTC.

V usage is TRBV29-1 and J usage is TRBJ2-1; 9 positions agree with TRBD2. This CDR3 is 13 amino acids long. Germline CDR1 SQVTM, CDR2 ANQGSEA. CDR3 nucleotides: TGCAGTTCACGACTAGCGGTCTACAATGAGCAGTTCTTC. Protein product: CSSRLAVYNEQFF.

The chain couples TRBV13 to TRBJ2-5; TRBD1 agrees at 8 bases. Near its end, the DNA agrees better with TRBJ2-7, so the J call may be wrong. In germline, CDR1 is PRHDT, CDR2 FYEKMQ (reference sequence). The CDR3 length is 14 residues. CDR3 nucleotide sequence: TGTGCCAGCAGCTTGAGACAGGGGCAGGGCGAGCAGTACTTC. This sequence encodes CASSLRQGQGEQYF.

This clone was seen just once. The chain joins TRBV5-1 to TRBJ2-7, with 9 bases fitting TRBD1. V was clipped by 0 bases and J by 5 bases; unmatched bases: 6. CDR3 size: 15 residues. Germline loops: CDR1 SGHRS, CDR2 YFSETQ. CDR3 DNA sequence: TGCGCCAGCAGCTTGGAAGGGACAGGGCCGCACGAGCAGTACTTC. Residues: CASSLEGTGPHEQYF. The full variable domain, rest sourced from reference TRBV5-1 and TRBJ2-7, is KAGVTQTPRYLIKTRGQQVTLSCSPISGHRSVSWYQQTPGQGLQFLFEYFSETQRNKGNFPGRFSGRQFSNSRSEMNVSTLELGDSALYLCASSLEGTGPHEQYFGPGTRLTVT.